The clone carrying this T cell receptor (beta chain) was seen a single time. Its antigen is unidentified. With 2 bases clipped from V and 4 bases from J, the junction kept 12 bases outside the gene matches. This CDR3 has 18 residues. Germline V gene data show CDR1 as MNHEY and CDR2 as SVGAGI. Sample-barcoded 5' priming and a J-beta primer mix drove a second PCR of roughly 6 to 12 cycles. The template-switch adaptor was a 5' adaptor with 12 random nucleotides. It tagged each cDNA molecule. Each CDR3 protein gets one entry after TCRdb re-called the 5' RACE reads with MiXCR. The sample consists of hundreds of thousands of distinct CDR3 sequences, 45% to 60% of them appearing once. These data belong to a study of blood T cells in healthy people across ages. Study at large: When template switching was applied, about one barcoded beta molecule was captured per two T cells.

Study findings and constraints: There were more naive CD4+ cells and higher diversity in long-lived donors than in aged donors.

Total RNA was isolated from each sample in quantities of at least 6 micrograms. The receptor was isolated from a man aged 60 to 69 in good health. Source material: blood. This chain connects TRBV6-5 to TRBJ2-7; 12 bases map to TRBD2. The CDR3, as DNA: TGTGCCAGCAGTTACAAAACTAGCGGGGGGCACGTTCCTTACGAGCAGTACTTC. Translating it yields CASSYKTSGGHVPYEQYF.